The sequence of this TCR beta chain was determined in a study of T cell changes during pregnancy in multiple sclerosis. TCRdb keeps only in-frame clones here, not all; method: immunoSEQ multiplex PCR. This sample has approximately 34,000 clones, with 90% found just once. Per the germline V gene, CDR1 is MNHEY and CDR2 is SMNVEV (reference sequence). This CDR3 is 13 amino acids long. V lost 2 bases to trimming and J lost 6 bases, with 10 bases between them. This chain links TRBV27 with TRBJ1-2; perhaps TRBD1 as D (5 bases). The receptor comes from a female donor with multiple sclerosis, enrolled in a pregnancy study. The source was CD8+ T cells from peripheral blood mononuclear cells, collected in the first trimester of pregnancy. The CDR3 nucleotides read TGTGCCAGCAGTTTACTGGGGGGAGATGGCTACACCTTC. Its translation is CASSLLGGDGYTF.